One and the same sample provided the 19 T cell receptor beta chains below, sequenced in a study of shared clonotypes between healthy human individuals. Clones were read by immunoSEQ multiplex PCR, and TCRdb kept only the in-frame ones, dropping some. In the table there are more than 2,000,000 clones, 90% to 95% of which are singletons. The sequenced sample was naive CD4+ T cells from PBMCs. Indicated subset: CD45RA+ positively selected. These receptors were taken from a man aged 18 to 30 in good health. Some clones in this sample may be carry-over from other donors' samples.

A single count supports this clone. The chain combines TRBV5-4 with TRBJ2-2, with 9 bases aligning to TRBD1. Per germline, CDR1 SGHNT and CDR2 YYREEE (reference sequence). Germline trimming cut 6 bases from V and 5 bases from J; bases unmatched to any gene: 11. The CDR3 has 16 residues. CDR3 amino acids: CASNQQGAVRTGELFF. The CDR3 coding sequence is TGTGCCAGCAACCAACAGGGGGCGGTTAGGACCGGGGAGCTGTTTTTT.

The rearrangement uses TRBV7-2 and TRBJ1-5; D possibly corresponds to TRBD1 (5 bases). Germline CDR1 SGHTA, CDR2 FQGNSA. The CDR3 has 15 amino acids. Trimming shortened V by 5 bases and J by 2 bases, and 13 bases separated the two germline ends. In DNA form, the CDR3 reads TGTGCCAGCAGCGTCGGCAGGGCGGGCAATCAGCCCCAGCATTTT. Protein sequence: CASSVGRAGNQPQHF. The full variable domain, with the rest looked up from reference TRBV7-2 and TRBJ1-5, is GAGVSQSPSNKVTEKGKDVELRCDPISGHTALYWYRQSLGQGLEFLIYFQGNSAPDKSGLPSDRFSAERTGGSVSTLTIQRTQQEDSAVYLCASSVGRAGNQPQHFGDGTRLSIL.

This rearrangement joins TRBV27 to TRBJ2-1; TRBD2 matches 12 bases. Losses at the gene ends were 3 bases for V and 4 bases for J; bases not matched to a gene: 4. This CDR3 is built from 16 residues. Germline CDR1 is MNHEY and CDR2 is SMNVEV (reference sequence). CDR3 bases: TGTGCCAGCAGTTTGAGGGGACTAGCGGGTTACAATGAGCAGTTCTTC. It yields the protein CASSLRGLAGYNEQFF.

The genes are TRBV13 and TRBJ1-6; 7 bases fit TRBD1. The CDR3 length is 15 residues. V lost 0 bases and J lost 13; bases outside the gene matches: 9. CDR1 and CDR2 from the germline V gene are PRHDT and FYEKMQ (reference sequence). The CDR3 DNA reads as TGTGCCAGCAGCTTAGGTCGACAGGGCTTAGTTCCCCTCCACTTT. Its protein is CASSLGRQGLVPLHF.

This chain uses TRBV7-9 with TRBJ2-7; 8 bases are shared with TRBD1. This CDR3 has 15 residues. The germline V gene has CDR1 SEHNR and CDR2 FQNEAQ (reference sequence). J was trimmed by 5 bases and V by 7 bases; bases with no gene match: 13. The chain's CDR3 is CASTLAGRGLNEQYF. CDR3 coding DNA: TGTGCCAGCACCCTAGCTGGCAGGGGGCTAAACGAGCAGTACTTC.

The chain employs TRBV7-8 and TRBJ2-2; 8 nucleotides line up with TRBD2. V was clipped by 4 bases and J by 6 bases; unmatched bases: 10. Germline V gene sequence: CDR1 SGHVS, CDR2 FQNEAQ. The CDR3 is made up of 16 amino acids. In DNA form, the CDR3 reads TGTGCCAGCAGCTCTGGAGCGGGAGAATATGCCGGGGAGCTGTTTTTT. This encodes CASSSGAGEYAGELFF.

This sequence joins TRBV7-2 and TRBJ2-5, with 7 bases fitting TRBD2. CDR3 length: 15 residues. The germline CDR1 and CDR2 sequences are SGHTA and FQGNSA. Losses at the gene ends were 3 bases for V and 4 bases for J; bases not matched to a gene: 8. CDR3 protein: CASSFIGRLSETQYF. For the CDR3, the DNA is TGTGCCAGCAGCTTTATCGGGAGGTTGTCAGAGACCCAGTACTTC.

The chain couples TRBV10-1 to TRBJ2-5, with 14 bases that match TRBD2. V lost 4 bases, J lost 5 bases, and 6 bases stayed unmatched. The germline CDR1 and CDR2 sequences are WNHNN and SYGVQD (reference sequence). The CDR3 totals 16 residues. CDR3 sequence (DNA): TGCGCCAGCAGTGCCGGGACTAGCGGGAGTCCGGAGACCCAGTACTTC. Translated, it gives CASSAGTSGSPETQYF.

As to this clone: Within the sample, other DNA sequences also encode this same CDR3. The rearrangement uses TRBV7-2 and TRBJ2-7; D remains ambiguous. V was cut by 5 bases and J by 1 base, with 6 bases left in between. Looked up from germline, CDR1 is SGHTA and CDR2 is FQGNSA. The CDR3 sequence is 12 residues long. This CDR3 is CASSLISYEQYF. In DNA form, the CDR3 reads TGTGCCAGCAGCCTTATTTCCTACGAGCAGTACTTC.

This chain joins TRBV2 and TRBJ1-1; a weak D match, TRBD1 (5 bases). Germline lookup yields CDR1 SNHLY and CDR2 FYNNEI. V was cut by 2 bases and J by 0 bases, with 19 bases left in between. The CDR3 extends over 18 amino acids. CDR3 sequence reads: CASSERDWGTVLNTEAFF. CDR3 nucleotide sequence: TGTGCCAGCAGTGAAAGGGACTGGGGGACGGTACTGAACACTGAAGCTTTCTTT.

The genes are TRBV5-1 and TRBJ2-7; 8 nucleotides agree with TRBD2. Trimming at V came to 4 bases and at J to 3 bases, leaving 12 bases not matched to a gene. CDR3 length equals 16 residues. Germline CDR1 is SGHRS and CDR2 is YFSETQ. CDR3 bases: TGCGCCAGCAGCCGGAGGGTGGCGGGAGGCGACTACGAGCAGTACTTC. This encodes CASSRRVAGGDYEQYF.

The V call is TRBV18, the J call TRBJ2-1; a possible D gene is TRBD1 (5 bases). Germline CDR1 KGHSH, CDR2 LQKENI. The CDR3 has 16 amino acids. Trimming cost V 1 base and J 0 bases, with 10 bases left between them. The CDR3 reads CASSPRQGSSYNEQFF. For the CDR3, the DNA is TGTGCCAGCTCACCACGCCAGGGAAGCTCCTACAATGAGCAGTTCTTC.

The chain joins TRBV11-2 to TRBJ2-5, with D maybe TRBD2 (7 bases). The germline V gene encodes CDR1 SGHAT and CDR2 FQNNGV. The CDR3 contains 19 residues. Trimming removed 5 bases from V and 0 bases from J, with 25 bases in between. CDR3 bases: TGTGCCAGCAGCCCCCTGCGGACTAGGGGGACGGTAGACCAAGAGACCCAGTACTTC. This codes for CASSPLRTRGTVDQETQYF.

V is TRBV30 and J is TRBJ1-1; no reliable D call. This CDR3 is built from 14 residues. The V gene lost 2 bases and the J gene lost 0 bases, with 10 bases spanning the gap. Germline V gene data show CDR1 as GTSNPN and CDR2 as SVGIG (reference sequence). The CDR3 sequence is CAWSRFGLNTEAFF. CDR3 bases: TGTGCCTGGAGTCGGTTTGGGCTGAACACTGAAGCTTTCTTT.

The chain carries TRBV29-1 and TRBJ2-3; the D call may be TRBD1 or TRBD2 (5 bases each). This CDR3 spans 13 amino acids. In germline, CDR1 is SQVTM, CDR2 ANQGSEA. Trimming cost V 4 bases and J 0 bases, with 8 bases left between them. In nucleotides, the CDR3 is TGCAGCGTTGCCAGGGACAGCACAGATACGCAGTATTTT. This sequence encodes CSVARDSTDTQYF.

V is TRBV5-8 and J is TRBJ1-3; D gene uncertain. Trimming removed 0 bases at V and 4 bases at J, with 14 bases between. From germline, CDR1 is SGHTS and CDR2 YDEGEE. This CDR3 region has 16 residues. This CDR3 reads CASSLGRSFIGNTIYF. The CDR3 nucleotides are TGTGCCAGCAGCTTGGGACGAAGCTTCATAGGAAACACCATATATTTT.

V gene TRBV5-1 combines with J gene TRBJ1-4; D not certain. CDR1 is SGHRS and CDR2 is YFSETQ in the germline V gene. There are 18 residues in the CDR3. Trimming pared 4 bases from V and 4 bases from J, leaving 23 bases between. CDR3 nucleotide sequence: TGCGCCAGCAGCCCCAGTGGCCCTCAGGATCGAGGTAATGAAAAACTGTTTTTT. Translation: CASSPSGPQDRGNEKLFF.

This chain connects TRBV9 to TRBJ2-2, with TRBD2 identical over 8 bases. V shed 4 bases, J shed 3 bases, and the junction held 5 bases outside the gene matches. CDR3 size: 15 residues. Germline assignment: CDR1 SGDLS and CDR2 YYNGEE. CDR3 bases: TGTGCCAGCAGCCCCCACGGGAGGGACACCGGGGAGCTGTTTTTT. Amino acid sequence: CASSPHGRDTGELFF. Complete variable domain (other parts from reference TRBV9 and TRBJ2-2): DSGVTQTPKHLITATGQRVTLRCSPRSGDLSVYWYQQSLDQGLQFLIQYYNGEERAKGNILERFSAQQFPDLHSELNLSSLELGDSALYFCASSPHGRDTGELFFGEGSRLTVL.

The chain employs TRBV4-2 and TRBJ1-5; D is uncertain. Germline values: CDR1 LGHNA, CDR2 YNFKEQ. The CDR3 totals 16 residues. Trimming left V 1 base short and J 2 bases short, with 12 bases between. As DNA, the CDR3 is TGTGCCAGCAGCCAAGGGACCGGGAGGGGCAATCAGCCCCAGCATTTT. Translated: CASSQGTGRGNQPQHF.